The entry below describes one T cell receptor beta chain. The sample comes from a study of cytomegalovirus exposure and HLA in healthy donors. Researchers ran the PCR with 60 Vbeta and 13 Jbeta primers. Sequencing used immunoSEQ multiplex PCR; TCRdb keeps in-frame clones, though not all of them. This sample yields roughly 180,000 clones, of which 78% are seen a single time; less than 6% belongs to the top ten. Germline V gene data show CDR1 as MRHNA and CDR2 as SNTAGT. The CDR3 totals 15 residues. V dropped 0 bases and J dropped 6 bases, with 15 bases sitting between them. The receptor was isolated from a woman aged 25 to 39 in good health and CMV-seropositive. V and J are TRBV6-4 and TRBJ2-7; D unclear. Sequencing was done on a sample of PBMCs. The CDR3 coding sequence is TGTGCCAGCAGTGACTCTGGCAGTCCAGGTGGCGAGCAGTACTTC. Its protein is CASSDSGSPGGEQYF.